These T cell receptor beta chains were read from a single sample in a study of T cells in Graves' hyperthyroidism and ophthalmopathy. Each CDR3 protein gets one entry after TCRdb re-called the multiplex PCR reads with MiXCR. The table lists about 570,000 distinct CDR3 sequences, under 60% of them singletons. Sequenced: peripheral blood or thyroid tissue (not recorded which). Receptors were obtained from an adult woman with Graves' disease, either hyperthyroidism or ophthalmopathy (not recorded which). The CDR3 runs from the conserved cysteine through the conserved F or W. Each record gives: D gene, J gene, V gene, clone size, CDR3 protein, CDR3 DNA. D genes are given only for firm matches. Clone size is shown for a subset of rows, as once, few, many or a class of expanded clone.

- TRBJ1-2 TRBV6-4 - CASSDRLRANYGDTF TGTGCCAGCAGTGACAGACTTAGAGCTAACTATGGCGACACCTTC
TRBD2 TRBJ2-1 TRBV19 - CASSSSLAGGYNEQFF TGTGCCAGTAGTAGTAGTCTAGCGGGAGGTTACAATGAGCAGTTCTTC
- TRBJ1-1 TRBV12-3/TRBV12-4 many CASSPPRGMNTEAFF TGTGCCAGCAGTCCCCCCAGAGGAATGAACACTGAAGCTTTCTTT
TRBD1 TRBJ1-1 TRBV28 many CASSLTGTTEAFF TGTGCCAGCAGCTTGACAGGGACCACTGAAGCTTTCTTT
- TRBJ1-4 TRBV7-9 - CASSLVADEKLFF TGTGCCAGCAGCTTAGTAGCGGATGAAAAACTGTTTTTT
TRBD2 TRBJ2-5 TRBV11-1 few CASSHGLGGETQYF TGTGCCAGCAGCCATGGACTAGGCGGGGAGACCCAGTACTTC
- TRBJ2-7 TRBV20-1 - CSAATSRQYF TGCAGTGCCGCGACATCGCGGCAGTACTTC
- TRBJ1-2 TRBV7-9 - CASSWGDKESNYGYTF TGTGCCAGCAGCTGGGGAGACAAGGAATCGAACTATGGCTACACCTTC
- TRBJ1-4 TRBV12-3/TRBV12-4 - CANSSILEKLFF TGTGCCAACAGTTCCATTCTCGAAAAACTGTTTTTT
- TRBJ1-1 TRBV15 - CATRVFGGTEAFF TGTGCCACCAGAGTATTCGGGGGCACTGAAGCTTTCTTT
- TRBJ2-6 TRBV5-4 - CASSLFGGPGANVLTF TGTGCCAGCAGCTTGTTTGGCGGGCCCGGGGCCAACGTCCTGACTTTC
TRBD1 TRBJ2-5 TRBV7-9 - CASSRLDRGLTETQYF TGTGCCAGCAGCCGTCTGGACAGGGGGCTGACGGAGACCCAGTACTTC
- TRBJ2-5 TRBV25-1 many CASSEYLAAWYF TGTGCCAGCAGTGAATATTTGGCAGCTTGGTACTTC
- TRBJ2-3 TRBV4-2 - CASSQGPSIGTDTQYF TGTGCCAGCAGCCAAGGACCTTCTATCGGCACAGATACGCAGTATTTT
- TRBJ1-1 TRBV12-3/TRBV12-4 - CASTSLNTEAFF TGTGCCAGCACGAGCTTGAACACTGAAGCTTTCTTT
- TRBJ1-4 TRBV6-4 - CASSDHRRNEKLFF TGTGCCAGCAGTGACCACCGGCGGAATGAAAAACTGTTTTTT
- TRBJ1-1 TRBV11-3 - CASSLDVYKSTEAFF TGTGCCAGCAGCTTAGATGTGTATAAGTCCACTGAAGCTTTCTTT
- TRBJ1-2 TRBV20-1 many CRDGSGGYTF TGCCGGGACGGCTCTGGTGGCTACACCTTC
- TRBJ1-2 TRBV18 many CASSPDGGYGYTF TGTGCCAGCTCACCCGACGGAGGCTATGGCTACACCTTC
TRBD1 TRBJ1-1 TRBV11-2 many CASSLGRDRGEAFF TGTGCCAGCAGCCTAGGCCGGGACAGGGGGGAAGCTTTCTTT
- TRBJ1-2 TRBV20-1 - CSAGSRGVVGYTF TGCAGTGCTGGATCCCGCGGGGTGGTTGGCTACACCTTC
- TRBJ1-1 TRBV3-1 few CASIRLNGSLGAFF TGTGCCAGCATCCGCCTCAACGGGAGTCTGGGAGCTTTCTTT
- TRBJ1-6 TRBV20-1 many CSARENRDNSPLHF TGCAGTGCTAGAGAAAACAGGGATAATTCACCCCTCCACTTT
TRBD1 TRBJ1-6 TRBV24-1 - CATSHGQVGSPLHF TGTGCCACCAGTCATGGACAGGTTGGGTCACCCCTCCACTTT
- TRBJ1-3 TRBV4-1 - CASSPDRQYSGNTIYF TGCGCCAGCAGCCCAGATCGACAGTACTCTGGAAACACCATATATTTT
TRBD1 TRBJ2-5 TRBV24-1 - CATSDPTGVQETQYF TGTGCCACCAGTGATCCTACAGGGGTCCAAGAGACCCAGTACTTC
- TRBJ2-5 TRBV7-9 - CASSLVPENGETQYF TGTGCCAGCAGCTTAGTACCCGAGAACGGGGAGACCCAGTACTTC
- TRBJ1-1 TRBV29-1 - CSVGGVLDGAREAFF TGCAGCGTTGGGGGGGTCCTAGACGGGGCCCGTGAAGCTTTCTTT
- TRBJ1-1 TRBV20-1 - CSAQPGGDTEAFF TGCAGTGCTCAGCCGGGCGGGGACACTGAAGCTTTCTTT